The 5 T cell receptor beta chains reported below all come from one sample, sequenced in a study of spatial heterogeneity in lung cancer. TCRdb ran MiXCR on the 5' RACE reads and lists one entry per CDR3 protein. The data hold 25,000 to 30,000 distinct CDR3 sequences, with about 8.8% observed a single time. Time point meaning: sample taken at primary tumor resection. No cell sorting; template was whole RNA from tumor, lung tissue or PBMC. The material was PBMCs, obtained at surgery. The receptors here all came from a female donor with early-stage non-small cell lung cancer.

There are many counts of this clonotype. The rearrangement joins TRBV7-8 to TRBJ2-5; perhaps TRBD2 as D (5 bases). The CDR3 covers 16 residues. V lost 5 bases to trimming and J lost 5 bases, with 21 bases between them. CDR1 is SGHVS, CDR2 FQNEAQ, per germline. The CDR3 protein is CASSKAGYRRWETQYF. The DNA for the CDR3 is TGTGCCAGCAGCAAAGCCGGTTACCGGAGGTGGGAGACCCAGTACTTC. Full variable domain (outside the CDR3, taken from reference TRBV7-8 and TRBJ2-5): GAGVSQSPRYKVAKRGQDVALRCDPISGHVSLFWYQQALGQGPEFLTYFQNEAQLDKSGLPSDRFFAERPEGSVSTLKIQRTQQEDSAVYLCASSKAGYRRWETQYFGPGTRLLVL.

This clonotype was counted a few times. The rearrangement uses TRBV7-8 and TRBJ1-5; unclear D gene. The V gene's germline CDR1 is SGHVS and CDR2 FQNEAQ. V lost 3 bases and J 2 bases, leaving 11 bases between the germline ends. The CDR3 is made up of 15 amino acids. The CDR3 DNA reads as TGTGCCAGCAGCTTTGACGGGCCTGGCAATCAGCCCCAGCATTTT. It is translated as CASSFDGPGNQPQHF.

At least ten counts were recorded for this clonotype. This chain joins TRBV19 and TRBJ2-4; TRBD1 might be the D (6 bases). CDR3 length: 15 amino acids. The V and J ends lost 0 bases and 0 bases respectively, with 6 bases between them. The germline gives CDR1 LNHDA, CDR2 SQIVND (reference sequence). In DNA, the CDR3 is TGTGCCAGTAGTATAGACAGGGGAGCCAAAAACATTCAGTACTTC. This sequence encodes CASSIDRGAKNIQYF.

Only a few counts were recorded for this clonotype. V gene TRBV20-1 combines with J gene TRBJ1-1; possibly TRBD1 for D (5 bases). The CDR3 loop spans 15 amino acids. The germline CDR1 and CDR2 sequences are DFQATT and SNEGSKA (reference sequence). Trimming cost V 2 bases and J 1 base, with 14 bases left between them. CDR3 amino acids: CSARSETGPNTEAFF. The CDR3 nucleotides read TGCAGTGCTAGATCCGAAACAGGACCGAACACTGAAGCTTTCTTT.

V and J are TRBV12-3 or TRBV12-4 and TRBJ2-6; maybe TRBD1 (6 bases). The CDR3 consists of 18 residues. The ends were cut back, 5 bases at V and 0 bases at J, with 17 bases in the middle. CDR3 amino acids: CASSAWTDESSGANVLTF. CDR3 nucleotide sequence: TGTGCCAGCAGTGCCTGGACAGACGAGAGCTCTGGGGCCAACGTCCTGACTTTC.